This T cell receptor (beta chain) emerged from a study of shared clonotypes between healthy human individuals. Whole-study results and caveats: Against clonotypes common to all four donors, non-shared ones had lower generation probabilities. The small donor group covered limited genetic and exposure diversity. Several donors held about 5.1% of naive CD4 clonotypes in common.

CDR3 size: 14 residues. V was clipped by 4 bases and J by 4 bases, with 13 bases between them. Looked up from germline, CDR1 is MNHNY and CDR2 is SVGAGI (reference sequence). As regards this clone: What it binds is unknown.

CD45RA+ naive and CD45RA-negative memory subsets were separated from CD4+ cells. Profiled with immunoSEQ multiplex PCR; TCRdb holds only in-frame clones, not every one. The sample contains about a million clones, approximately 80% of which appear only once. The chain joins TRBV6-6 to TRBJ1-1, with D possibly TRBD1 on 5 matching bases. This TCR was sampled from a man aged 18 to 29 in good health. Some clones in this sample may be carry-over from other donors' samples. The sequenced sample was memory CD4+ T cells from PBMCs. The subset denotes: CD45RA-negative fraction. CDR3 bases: TGTGCCAGCAGTTCCCTGGGGGAGCTCACTGAAGCTTTCTTT. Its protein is CASSSLGELTEAFF.